This record looks at one TCR beta chain sequence and its context. Its target is not known. PCR employed 60 Vbeta and 13 Jbeta primers. Here immunoSEQ multiplex PCR was the method, and the copy in TCRdb shows in-frame clones only, minus some. The data contain over 150,000 clones, over 75% of them seen just once; the ten biggest clones take up around 5.2%. The entry originates in a study of cytomegalovirus exposure and HLA in healthy donors. Study information: T cells numbering around 170 million yielded some 100 million unique TCR beta sequences in an earlier analysis. Whole-study results and caveats: Rarity marked most TCR sequences, yet some public TCRs occurred in many donors. One cluster of highly shared sequence variants probably arose as a sequencing artifact.

The germline CDR1 and CDR2 sequences are KGHSH and LQKENI. The CDR3 spans 16 residues. V shed 1 base and J shed 0 bases, with 12 bases lying between them. The specimen was PBMCs. This TCR was recovered from a middle-aged woman in good health and CMV-seropositive. V and J are TRBV18 and TRBJ1-1; a possible D gene is TRBD1 (5 bases). The CDR3 region is CASSPLGQGMNTEAFF. The CDR3 DNA follows: TGTGCCAGCTCACCACTGGGTCAGGGAATGAACACTGAAGCTTTCTTT.